This T cell receptor beta chain came from a study of cytomegalovirus exposure and HLA in healthy donors. General observations from the study: Follow-up analysis found HLA locus-dependent TCR association rates, highest for DRB1 and lowest for HLA-C. Accurate predictions that matched the HLA-A and HLA-B alleles of most subjects were reportedly made from TCR beta sequences. Among immune exposure information, only CMV serostatus was available.

Amplification used 60 Vbeta primers and 13 Jbeta primers. The assay was immunoSEQ multiplex PCR, and TCRdb's table has in-frame clones only and misses some. Of some 170,000 clones in the sample, 65% to 80% were seen once. Points on this clone: The antigen remains unidentified.

Germline CDR1 is GTSNPN and CDR2 is SVGIG (reference sequence). This CDR3 contains 13 residues. Unmatched junction bases numbered 7, after V lost 3 bases and J lost 9 bases. All the people who gave samples were healthy bone marrow donors. The J gene is TRBJ2-1, the V gene TRBV30, with TRBD1 matching 8 bases. This receptor was identified in a young woman in good health and CMV-seronegative. Sequencing used PBMCs. The CDR3 nucleotides read TGTGCCTGGAGCAGGGGGCACGAAAGTGAGCAGTTCTTC. Protein product: CAWSRGHESEQFF. Complete variable domain (other parts from reference TRBV30 and TRBJ2-1): SQTIHQWPATLVQPVGSPLSLECTVEGTSNPNLYWYRQAAGRGLQLLFYSVGIGQISSEVPQNLSASRPQDRQFILSSKKLLLSDSGFYLCAWSRGHESEQFFGPGTRLTVL.